These 13 T cell receptor beta chains share one sample of origin, sequenced in a study of OX40 agonist ivuxolimab in advanced cancers. Sequencing used immunoSEQ multiplex PCR; TCRdb keeps in-frame clones, though not all of them. This repertoire shows 65,000 to 100,000 clones, 75% to 95% found once; its top ten account for around 7%. Sequences were derived from CD4+ or CD8+ T cells sorted from blood, sampled in a trial of the OX40 agonist ivuxolimab. The source is an adult with an advanced solid tumor such as melanoma, head and neck, liver or kidney cancer.

This chain connects TRBV10-2 to TRBJ2-7, with 9 nucleotides matching TRBD1. The CDR3 sequence is 16 residues long. J gave up 6 bases and V 3 bases, and 12 bases lay outside the gene matches. The germline gives CDR1 WSHSY, CDR2 SAAADI. The CDR3 DNA is TGCGCCAGCAGTGAAGCTAGGGGACAGGGATTTGGCGAGCAGTACTTC. Translating it yields CASSEARGQGFGEQYF.

J is TRBJ1-3 and V is TRBV7-9, with a tentative D call TRBD1 (5 bases). CDR1 is SEHNR and CDR2 is FQNEAQ in the germline V gene (reference sequence). V gave up 5 bases and J gave up 0 bases, with 11 bases separating them. The CDR3 has 15 residues. Here the CDR3 DNA reads TGTGCCAGCAGCCCTGATAGGGGCTCTGGAAACACCATATATTTT. Translated: CASSPDRGSGNTIYF.

The chain joins TRBV30 to TRBJ2-3, with TRBD1 identical over 9 bases. CDR3 size: 14 residues. V lost 0 bases and J lost 6; bases outside the gene matches: 4. CDR1 GTSNPN and CDR2 SVGIG come from the germline V gene (reference sequence). The CDR3 coding sequence is TGTGCCTGGAGTGTCGGGACAGGGTCCGATACGCAGTATTTT. It translates to CAWSVGTGSDTQYF. Full variable domain (outside the CDR3, taken from reference TRBV30 and TRBJ2-3): SQTIHQWPATLVQPVGSPLSLECTVEGTSNPNLYWYRQAAGRGLQLLFYSVGIGQISSEVPQNLSASRPQDRQFILSSKKLLLSDSGFYLCAWSVGTGSDTQYFGPGTRLTVL.

The chain joins TRBV6-1 to TRBJ1-5; TRBD1 might be the D (5 bases). CDR3 length equals 15 residues. Looked up from germline, CDR1 is MNHNS and CDR2 is SASEGT. Trimming stripped 5 bases from V and 2 bases from J, with 13 bases between. The CDR3 DNA sequence: TGTGCCAGCAGTTTGGTCAGGGACGGCAATCAGCCCCAGCATTTT. This translates into CASSLVRDGNQPQHF.

The rearrangement uses TRBV28 and TRBJ1-4; no clear D. The germline CDR1 and CDR2 sequences are MDHEN and SYDVKM. The CDR3 is 14 amino acids. Trimming stripped 5 bases from V and 8 bases from J, with 15 bases between. The CDR3, as DNA: TGTGCCAGCAGTCCTACCTGGTTGAGCGAAAAACTGTTTTTT. Protein sequence: CASSPTWLSEKLFF.

The chain employs TRBV11-2 and TRBJ2-7, with D unclear. V gave up 3 bases and J gave up 6 bases, with 6 bases separating them. The CDR3 consists of 11 residues. Germline loops: CDR1 SGHAT, CDR2 FQNNGV. The CDR3 DNA follows: TGTGCCAGCAGCTTTTCCGGCGAGCAGTACTTC. Translation gives CASSFSGEQYF.

The genes are TRBV9 and TRBJ1-1; D is perhaps TRBD1 (5 bases). The CDR3 consists of 15 residues. Trimming left V 4 bases short and J 1 base short, with 14 bases between. Germline V CDR1 and CDR2: SGDLS, YYNGEE. The CDR3 here is CASSPRRGKNTEAFF. The CDR3 region has the DNA TGTGCCAGCAGCCCCCGGCGGGGCAAGAACACTGAAGCTTTCTTT.

This clone has just one count. This rearrangement joins TRBV19 to TRBJ2-1; 9 nucleotides agree with TRBD2. The junction had 9 bases not matched to a gene; V was cut back by 7 bases and J by 5 bases. CDR3 length equals 15 residues. Germline CDR1 LNHDA, CDR2 SQIVND (reference sequence). CDR3 residues: CASTLSGRGNNEQFF. CDR3 nucleotides: TGTGCCAGTACCCTTAGCGGGAGAGGGAACAATGAGCAGTTCTTC.

The chain joins TRBV7-2 to TRBJ2-2; D might be TRBD2 (5 bases). The CDR3 runs 15 residues. Trimming took 1 base from V and 1 from J, leaving 7 bases between them. CDR1 is SGHTA, CDR2 FQGNSA, per germline. CDR3 protein: CASSLGGLNTGELFF. CDR3 in DNA: TGTGCCAGCAGCTTAGGCGGGCTGAACACCGGGGAGCTGTTTTTT. Filled out from reference TRBV7-2 and TRBJ2-2, the complete variable domain reads GAGVSQSPSNKVTEKGKDVELRCDPISGHTALYWYRQSLGQGLEFLIYFQGNSAPDKSGLPSDRFSAERTGGSVSTLTIQRTQQEDSAVYLCASSLGGLNTGELFFGEGSRLTVL.

The CDR3 nucleotides read TGTGCCAGCAGTTTATTGGCAGGGGTTGGCTACACCTTC. This encodes CASSLLAGVGYTF. The rearrangement links TRBV28 to TRBJ1-2; possible D gene TRBD1, 6 bases. Germline V gene sequence: CDR1 MDHEN, CDR2 SYDVKM. Trimming left V 1 base short and J 7 bases short, with 10 bases between. The CDR3 has 13 amino acids.

This chain uses TRBV28 with TRBJ1-4, with no clear D. V shed 4 bases and J shed 5 bases, with 17 bases lying between them. This CDR3 has 16 residues. CDR1 is MDHEN and CDR2 is SYDVKM in the germline V gene. CDR3 bases: TGTGCCAGCAGTTCCAGGCAGAGGAATTTCAATGAAAAACTGTTTTTT. Its protein product is CASSSRQRNFNEKLFF.

The chain combines TRBV6-1 with TRBJ1-6; perhaps TRBD1 as D (6 bases). The CDR3 is 13 residues long. Germline V gene data show CDR1 as MNHNS and CDR2 as SASEGT. Trimming took 2 bases from V and 9 from J, leaving 8 bases between them. The CDR3 sequence: CASSESRGSPLHF. In nucleotides, the CDR3 is TGTGCCAGCAGTGAATCCAGGGGTTCACCCCTCCACTTT.

This clone appeared a single time. The genes are TRBV6-5 and TRBJ2-3; 8 bases match TRBD1. Trimming at V came to 6 bases and at J to 4 bases, leaving 6 bases not matched to a gene. Germline V gives CDR1 MNHEY, CDR2 SVGAGI. The length of the CDR3 is 14 residues. In DNA, the CDR3 is TGTGCCAGCAGCCGGACAGGGTTGGCAGATACGCAGTATTTT. It codes for CASSRTGLADTQYF.